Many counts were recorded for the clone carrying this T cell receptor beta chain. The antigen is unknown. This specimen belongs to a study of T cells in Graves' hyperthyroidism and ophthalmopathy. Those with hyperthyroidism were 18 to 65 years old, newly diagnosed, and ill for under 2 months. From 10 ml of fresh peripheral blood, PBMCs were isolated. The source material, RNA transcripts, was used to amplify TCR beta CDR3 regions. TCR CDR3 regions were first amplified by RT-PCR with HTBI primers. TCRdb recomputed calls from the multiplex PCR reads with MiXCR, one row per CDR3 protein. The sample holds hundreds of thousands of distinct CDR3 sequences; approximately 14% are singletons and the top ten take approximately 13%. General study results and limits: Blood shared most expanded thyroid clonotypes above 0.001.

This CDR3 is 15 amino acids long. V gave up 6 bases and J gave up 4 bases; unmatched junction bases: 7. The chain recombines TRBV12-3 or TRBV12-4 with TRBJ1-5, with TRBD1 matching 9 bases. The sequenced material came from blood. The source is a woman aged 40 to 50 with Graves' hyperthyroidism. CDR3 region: CASSPQGAPNQPQHF. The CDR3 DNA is TGTGCCAGCAGCCCACAGGGGGCGCCGAATCAGCCCCAGCATTTT.